This T cell receptor beta chain was observed in a study of PD-L1 blockade in urothelial cancer. Study-level background: Median T cell yield from blood was about 130,000.

This table comes from immunoSEQ multiplex PCR, and its TCRdb copy is limited to in-frame clones, with some not included. The table includes about 20,000 clones, just over 85% detected once. The source was PBMCs, collected around atezolizumab (anti-PD-L1) treatment. This receptor was taken from a man aged 45-65 years with urothelial cancer.

The CDR3 coding sequence is TGTGCCAGCAGGACGGGACTAGCGGGGACTAAGGAGTTCTTC. This encodes CASRTGLAGTKEFF. The genes are TRBV6-5 and TRBJ2-1, with 13 bases matching TRBD2. The V gene end was trimmed by 6 bases and the J gene end by 14 bases; junction bases not matched to a gene: 10. The germline gives CDR1 MNHEY, CDR2 SVGAGI. This CDR3 is 14 amino acids long.